Listed below are T cell receptor beta chains from one sample, sequenced in a study of CD8 T cells in ankylosing spondylitis. TCRdb ran MiXCR on the 5' RACE reads and lists one entry per CDR3 protein. The data show 150,000 or so distinct CDR3 sequences, roughly 30% seen once. Source material: synovial fluid, either unsorted or a sorted T cell fraction (not recorded which). The origin of the receptors is a male donor with ankylosing spondylitis. CDR3s include the opening cysteine and the closing phenylalanine or tryptophan.

v_call	cdr3_length	j_call	cdr3_aa
TRBV27	14	TRBJ2-2	CASSLRPNTGELFF
TRBV7-2	13	TRBJ2-4	CASSLDGTGLKYF
TRBV9	13	TRBJ2-2	CASKGAMTGELFF
TRBV5-1	14	TRBJ2-2	CASSLDTRTGELFF
TRBV6-4	14	TRBJ2-7	CASPTVGCSYEQYF
TRBV20-1	12	TRBJ1-4	CSAWTTNEKLFF
TRBV2	12	TRBJ2-3	CASSPPGATQYF
TRBV7-7	13	TRBJ2-1	CASSGRTGTEQFF
TRBV4-2	17	TRBJ2-3	CASSQDIPGQGTDTQYF
TRBV24-1	16	TRBJ2-3	CATSDLGTGSTDTQYF
TRBV9	19	TRBJ2-1	CASSVGLRTSGTIGGKQFF
TRBV28	15	TRBJ2-3	CASSPPLGSTDTQYF
TRBV11-1	13	TRBJ1-2	CASSLRGYYGYTF